Presented here are 12 T cell receptor beta chains from one specimen sequenced in a study of Ad26.COV2.S vaccination and SARS-CoV-2 variants. Here immunoSEQ multiplex PCR was the method, and the copy in TCRdb shows in-frame clones only, minus some. The sample lists over 400,000 clones; 92% were seen once. As to treatment: some 20 received Ad26.COV2.S at low or high dose, single or two shots; 5 received placebo; per-sample allocation not given. The investigators took samples on day 63 after the first vaccine or placebo injection. The input for sequencing was peripheral blood, taken in a trial of Ad26.COV2.S vaccine versus placebo. The receptor source for this set is a person between 18 and 65 years old who received the Ad26.COV2.S COVID-19 vaccine or a placebo.

This chain uses TRBV4-1 with TRBJ1-4; D unresolved. V lost 3 bases to trimming and J lost 5 bases, with 13 bases between them. This CDR3 region has 15 residues. Germline V gene sequence: CDR1 MGHRA, CDR2 YSYEKL. The CDR3 loop is CASSHPSSANEKLFF. For the CDR3, the DNA is TGCGCCAGCAGCCATCCGTCCAGCGCCAATGAAAAACTGTTTTTT.

The chain combines TRBV19 with TRBJ2-1, with 11 bases identical to TRBD2. The CDR3 covers 16 residues. The germline V gene encodes CDR1 LNHDA and CDR2 SQIVND (reference sequence). The V gene end was trimmed by 3 bases and the J gene end by 12 bases; junction bases not matched to a gene: 13. CDR3 protein: CASSMSPSGGRVGQFF. The CDR3 nucleotides read TGTGCCAGTAGTATGAGCCCTAGCGGGGGGCGGGTAGGGCAGTTCTTC. Variable domain in full (rest from reference TRBV19 and TRBJ2-1): DGGITQSPKYLFRKEGQNVTLSCEQNLNHDAMYWYRQDPGQGLRLIYYSQIVNDFQKGDIAEGYSVSREKKESFPLTVTSAQKNPTAFYLCASSMSPSGGRVGQFFGPGTRLTVL.

The chain has TRBV6-6 and TRBJ1-2; a weak D match, TRBD1 (5 bases). Trimming cost V 2 bases and J 8 bases, with 18 bases left between them. Germline V gene lookup returns CDR1 MNHNY and CDR2 SVGAGI (reference sequence). This CDR3 contains 15 residues. CDR3 amino acids: CASSYNPAGVGGYTF. CDR3 in DNA: TGTGCCAGCAGTTACAACCCCGCGGGGGTTGGCGGCTACACCTTC.

The chain has TRBV15 and TRBJ2-7; no clear D gene. V lost 0 bases to trimming and J lost 7 bases, with 7 bases between them. Germline CDR1 reads LNHNV; CDR2 reads YYDKDF (reference sequence). This CDR3 comprises 12 residues. The CDR3 loop reads CATSRDGREQYF. The CDR3 nucleotides are TGTGCCACCAGCAGAGATGGGCGGGAGCAGTACTTC.

The V call is TRBV7-8, the J call TRBJ1-4; D ambiguous. V lost 1 base and J lost 8, with 14 bases in between. This CDR3 comprises 15 residues. The germline V gene encodes CDR1 SGHVS and CDR2 FQNEAQ. CDR3 in amino acids: CASSLDNLSAEKLFF. The CDR3 nucleotides are TGTGCCAGCAGCTTAGATAACTTGTCCGCCGAAAAACTGTTTTTT.

The chain links TRBV2 to TRBJ1-2; no firm D call. The length of the CDR3 is 12 residues. Trimming left V 7 bases short and J 6 bases short, with 12 bases between. Germline V gives CDR1 SNHLY, CDR2 FYNNEI. CDR3 in amino acids: CASNTEFHGYTF. The CDR3 region has the DNA TGTGCCAGCAATACGGAGTTCCATGGCTACACCTTC.

This chain links TRBV15 with TRBJ1-1; D gene unclear. Trimming removed 2 bases at V and 6 bases at J, with 22 bases between. Germline V gene lookup returns CDR1 LNHNV and CDR2 YYDKDF (reference sequence). The CDR3 contains 17 residues. The CDR3 coding sequence is TGTGCCACCAGCAGACCAACCCAGAGATCCTATAGACCTGAAGCTTTCTTT. Amino acids: CATSRPTQRSYRPEAFF. The full variable domain, with the rest looked up from reference TRBV15 and TRBJ1-1, is DAMVIQNPRYQVTQFGKPVTLSCSQTLNHNVMYWYQQKSSQAPKLLFHYYDKDFNNEADTPDNFQSRRPNTSFCFLDIRSPGLGDTAMYLCATSRPTQRSYRPEAFFGQGTRLTVV.

The chain recombines TRBV6-5 with TRBJ2-3; 12 bases line up with TRBD2. With V trimmed by 5 bases and J by 4 bases, 4 bases remained unmatched. The CDR3 consists of 15 residues. Germline CDR1 is MNHEY and CDR2 is SVGAGI. The CDR3 loop is CASSKLAGGPDTQYF. The CDR3 DNA sequence: TGTGCCAGCAGTAAACTAGCGGGGGGACCAGATACGCAGTATTTT.

This chain connects TRBV4-3 to TRBJ2-7; D unclear. This CDR3 has 16 amino acids. V shed 0 bases and J shed 2 bases, with 14 bases lying between them. Germline V gives CDR1 LGHNA, CDR2 YSLEER. The CDR3 coding sequence is TGCGCCAGCAGCCAAGATTTGGTCTACGGAGCCTACGAGCAGTACTTC. This gives the protein CASSQDLVYGAYEQYF.

The chain recombines TRBV19 with TRBJ2-3; D possibly corresponds to TRBD1 (5 bases). This CDR3 region has 15 residues. With 7 bases removed from V and 0 bases from J, the gap between germline ends came to 14 bases. The germline V gene has CDR1 LNHDA and CDR2 SQIVND (reference sequence). The CDR3 DNA reads as TGTGCCAGTACCAGGGCAGACTCTAGCACAGATACGCAGTATTTT. Translating it yields CASTRADSSTDTQYF.

This chain joins TRBV29-1 and TRBJ2-1; 7 bases line up with TRBD2. This CDR3 spans 15 amino acids. Germline CDR1 is SQVTM and CDR2 is ANQGSEA. J was trimmed by 6 bases and V by 8 bases; bases with no gene match: 16. CDR3 protein: CSYAGRGGLSNEQFF. The CDR3 region has the DNA TGCAGCTACGCTGGGCGCGGGGGTTTGAGCAATGAGCAGTTCTTC.

CDR3 nucleotides: TGCGCCAGCAGCCCCCTAACTAATGAAAAACTGTTTTTT. Protein sequence: CASSPLTNEKLFF. The rearrangement uses TRBV4-3 and TRBJ1-4; D not certain. The V end lost 4 bases, the J end lost 1 base, and 4 bases lay between the germline ends. Germline CDR1 LGHNA, CDR2 YSLEER. The CDR3 spans 13 residues.